Each of the 7 T cell receptor beta chains below was sequenced from the same sample in a study of T cells after yellow fever vaccination. TCRdb processed the 5' RACE reads anew with MiXCR; each CDR3 protein has one entry. This sample yields around 320,000 distinct CDR3 sequences, of which 9.5% to 12% are seen a single time; 2.5% to 4% belongs to the top ten. Sequences were derived from CD4+ T cells sorted from PBMCs, sampled 45 days after the yellow fever booster vaccination. The receptors were sampled from a man between 18 and 29 years old who received the YFV17D yellow fever vaccine.

The CDR3 sequence: CAISVSDSAPLATQYF. CDR3 in DNA: TGTGCCATCAGTGTGTCTGACAGCGCACCCCTTGCGACCCAGTACTTC. V is TRBV10-3 and J is TRBJ2-5; the D gene is possibly TRBD1 (5 bases). This CDR3 region has 16 residues. V gave up 4 bases and J gave up 7 bases, with 22 bases separating them. Looked up from germline, CDR1 is ENHRY and CDR2 is SYGVKD.

This clonotype has a handful of counts. The V call is TRBV5-5, the J call TRBJ2-2, with 9 bases identical to TRBD1. This CDR3 region has 17 residues. Trimming at V came to 4 bases and at J to 0 bases, leaving 7 bases not matched to a gene. CDR1 SGHKS and CDR2 YYEKEE come from the germline V gene (reference sequence). CDR3 sequence: CASSRWTGATNTGELFF. CDR3 DNA sequence: TGTGCCAGCAGCCGTTGGACAGGGGCGACGAACACCGGGGAGCTGTTTTTT.

This clonotype was observed at least ten times. J is TRBJ1-2 and V is TRBV5-1; D is possibly TRBD1 (5 bases). CDR3 size: 16 residues. Per germline, CDR1 SGHRS and CDR2 YFSETQ. V gave up 0 bases and J gave up 1 base, with 13 bases separating them. CDR3 loop: CASSLGQLSRNYGYTF. DNA of the CDR3: TGCGCCAGCAGCTTGGGACAGCTCTCTCGTAACTATGGCTACACCTTC. The full variable domain, completed using reference TRBV5-1 and TRBJ1-2, is KAGVTQTPRYLIKTRGQQVTLSCSPISGHRSVSWYQQTPGQGLQFLFEYFSETQRNKGNFPGRFSGRQFSNSRSEMNVSTLELGDSALYLCASSLGQLSRNYGYTFGSGTRLTVV.

This clonotype showed up just a few times. The chain combines TRBV7-2 with TRBJ1-3; the D is unclear. The germline V gene has CDR1 SGHTA and CDR2 FQGNSA. This CDR3 spans 17 amino acids. Deletions cut 2 bases from V and 4 bases from J, with 18 bases between. The CDR3: CASSLYGVQLTGNTIYF. CDR3 DNA: TGTGCCAGCAGCTTATACGGGGTTCAGTTGACCGGAAACACCATATATTTT.

This clonotype was recorded a few times. This rearrangement joins TRBV24-1 to TRBJ2-7, with TRBD1 matching 7 bases. Germline V gene data show CDR1 as KGHDR and CDR2 as SFDVKD. V was clipped by 3 bases and J by 5 bases; unmatched bases: 12. CDR3 length equals 16 residues. CDR3 in amino acids: CATSDPDRDKYHEQYV. The CDR3 coding sequence is TGTGCCACCAGTGATCCCGACAGGGATAAGTACCACGAGCAGTACGTC.

This rearrangement joins TRBV5-1 to TRBJ2-3, with 9 bases that match TRBD2. Trimming cost V 7 bases and J 4 bases; bases outside gene matches: 10. CDR1 is SGHRS and CDR2 is YFSETQ in the germline V gene. This CDR3 spans 15 amino acids. The CDR3 DNA reads as TGCGCCAGCTCCGGAGTAGCGGGGGTTCCAGATACGCAGTATTTT. Amino acids: CASSGVAGVPDTQYF.

The chain couples TRBV7-2 to TRBJ2-3, with TRBD2 matching over 8 bases. Looked up from germline, CDR1 is SGHTA and CDR2 is FQGNSA. Trimming removed 2 bases from V and 1 base from J; junction bases left unmatched: 5. The CDR3 consists of 16 residues. The CDR3 DNA reads as TGTGCCAGCAGCTTATTAAGGCGGGGGGGCACAGATACGCAGTATTTT. Its translation is CASSLLRRGGTDTQYF.